These 27 T cell receptor beta chains originate from one sample sequenced in a study of neurological immune-mediated disorders. Each CDR3 protein gets one entry after TCRdb re-called the 5' RACE reads with MiXCR. The table has tens of thousands of distinct CDR3 sequences, roughly 2.5% seen once; the top ten hold approximately 2.2%. The source material was PBMCs. The receptors here all came from a man aged 50 or older with multiple sclerosis.

This clonotype was observed at least ten times. The J gene is TRBJ1-6, the V gene TRBV9; the D is unclear. The CDR3 contains 14 residues. Germline V gene sequence: CDR1 SGDLS, CDR2 YYNGEE. The V end lost 1 base, the J end lost 11 bases, and 13 bases lay between the germline ends. CDR3 in amino acids: CASSVNVGEAPLHF. As DNA, the CDR3 is TGTGCCAGCAGCGTAAACGTGGGTGAGGCACCCCTCCACTTT.

At least ten counts were recorded for this clonotype. V gene TRBV7-2 combines with J gene TRBJ1-5; D is possibly TRBD1 (5 bases). Germline V lookup: CDR1 SGHTA, CDR2 FQGNSA. The CDR3 runs to 15 residues. V was cut by 3 bases and J by 4 bases, with 13 bases left in between. CDR3 amino acids: CASSFSTGGNQPQHF. CDR3 DNA: TGTGCCAGCAGCTTCTCGACCGGGGGGAATCAGCCCCAGCATTTT.

The sample holds many counts of this clonotype. This sequence joins TRBV11-3 and TRBJ1-2; D not resolved. The CDR3 extends over 14 amino acids. Trimming stripped 5 bases from V and 7 bases from J, with 17 bases between. Germline lookup yields CDR1 SGHNT and CDR2 YENEEA. The CDR3, as DNA: TGTGCCAGCAGCCACCTCCTGGGCCGGGGTGGCTACACCTTC. This translates into CASSHLLGRGGYTF.

This clonotype was detected ten times or more. This sequence joins TRBV5-1 and TRBJ2-7; unclear D gene. The CDR3 is made up of 13 amino acids. Per the germline V gene, CDR1 is SGHRS and CDR2 is YFSETQ. The ends were cut back, 0 bases at V and 5 bases at J, with 9 bases in the middle. In nucleotides, the CDR3 is TGCGCCAGCAGCTTGGCCTTGGGTGACGAGCAGTACTTC. Protein sequence: CASSLALGDEQYF.

In its sample, this clonotype was seen many times. The J gene is TRBJ2-3, the V gene TRBV3-1; 10 bases are a match to TRBD2. The CDR3 covers 16 residues. With V trimmed by 0 bases and J by 4 bases, 4 bases remained unmatched. Germline loops: CDR1 LGHDT, CDR2 YNNKEL (reference sequence). The CDR3 DNA follows: TGTGCCAGCAGCCAAGAGATAGCGGGGGGCCCAGATACGCAGTATTTT. Its translation: CASSQEIAGGPDTQYF.

This clonotype was counted ten times or more. This chain links TRBV28 with TRBJ2-1; D remains unclear. The germline gives CDR1 MDHEN, CDR2 SYDVKM. The ends were cut back, 8 bases at V and 1 base at J, with 15 bases in the middle. The CDR3 extends over 15 amino acids. The DNA of the CDR3 is TGTGCCAGCGTGAGCGCCGCCCAATCCTACAATGAGCAGTTCTTC. Translated: CASVSAAQSYNEQFF.

This clonotype was counted at least ten times. The chain couples TRBV6-5 to TRBJ1-5, with D perhaps matching TRBD1 (6 bases). V was clipped by 8 bases and J by 0 bases, with 14 bases between them. Per the germline V gene, CDR1 is MNHEY and CDR2 is SVGAGI. The CDR3 loop spans 15 amino acids. This CDR3 reads CASGGGFNSNQPQHF. CDR3 DNA: TGTGCCAGCGGGGGCGGGTTCAATAGCAATCAGCCCCAGCATTTT.

This chain connects TRBV5-1 to TRBJ2-7; no firm D call. The germline V and J ends were trimmed by 3 bases and 7 bases, with 14 bases remaining between them. The CDR3 contains 13 residues. In germline, CDR1 is SGHRS, CDR2 YFSETQ. DNA for the CDR3: TGCGCCAGCAGCTCCTCGGCAGCCAAAGAGCAGTACTTC. Its protein is CASSSSAAKEQYF.

Comments on this clonotype: A much larger clone lies one base from this, so it may be a read error. The chain is built from TRBV5-6 and TRBJ2-1; D might be TRBD2 (6 bases). CDR1 and CDR2 (germline): SGHDT, YYEEEE. The CDR3 has 14 amino acids. The CDR3 DNA reads TGTGCCAGCATCTTGGGAGGTTTCGACAATGAGCAGTTCTTC. Its translation is CASILGGFDNEQFF.

This clonotype was seen many times. The chain has TRBV4-1 and TRBJ2-2; 9 nucleotides line up with TRBD1. V lost 4 bases and J lost 6; bases outside the gene matches: 6. This CDR3 is built from 15 residues. In germline, CDR1 is MGHRA, CDR2 YSYEKL. The CDR3 DNA reads TGCGCCAGCAGCCCAGCTGACAGGGGGGCCGGGGAGCTGTTTTTT. Encoded protein: CASSPADRGAGELFF.

This clonotype was seen at least ten times. This rearrangement joins TRBV5-1 to TRBJ2-1; D possibly corresponds to TRBD1 (6 bases). Germline V gives CDR1 SGHRS, CDR2 YFSETQ. The V gene lost 5 bases and the J gene lost 6 bases, with 15 bases spanning the gap. The CDR3 sequence is 14 residues long. The DNA for the CDR3 is TGCGCCAGCAGTGCTCGGGACACTTTCAATGAGCAGTTCTTC. Translating it yields CASSARDTFNEQFF.

This clonotype was observed many times. The chain joins TRBV7-9 to TRBJ2-1; TRBD2 is a possible D gene (5 bases). CDR3 length: 12 amino acids. Germline values: CDR1 SEHNR, CDR2 FQNEAQ (reference sequence). The germline V and J ends were trimmed by 5 bases and 6 bases, with 8 bases remaining between them. CDR3: CASSPAGNEQFF. The CDR3, as DNA: TGTGCCAGCAGCCCCGCGGGCAATGAGCAGTTCTTC.

This clonotype was seen repeatedly, ten times or more. The chain combines TRBV6-6 with TRBJ2-1, with 7 bases matching TRBD2. The CDR3 sequence is 17 residues long. Germline V gene sequence: CDR1 MNHNY, CDR2 SVGAGI (reference sequence). The ends lost 0 bases at V and 4 bases at J; junction bases unmatched: 9. In DNA form, the CDR3 reads TGTGCCAGCAGTTACTCCGGCCAGCGGGGAGTATACAATGAGCAGTTCTTC. Its translation: CASSYSGQRGVYNEQFF.

This clonotype was seen many times. The rearrangement uses TRBV24-1 and TRBJ2-2, with TRBD1 matching over 9 bases. The CDR3 runs 14 residues. In germline, CDR1 is KGHDR, CDR2 SFDVKD. V gave up 9 bases and J gave up 5 bases; unmatched junction bases: 6. The chain's CDR3 is CATQDRGRTGELFF. The CDR3 region has the DNA TGTGCCACCCAGGACAGGGGTAGAACCGGGGAGCTGTTTTTT.

This clonotype has only a few counts. The chain uses TRBV11-3 and TRBJ2-3; 12 positions match TRBD2. The CDR3 consists of 17 residues. Germline lookup yields CDR1 SGHNT and CDR2 YENEEA. The junction had 9 bases not matched to a gene; V was cut back by 5 bases and J by 3 bases. For the CDR3, the DNA is TGTGCCAGCAGCGAGTCTAGCGGGGGGGCTGGGACAGATACGCAGTATTTT. Translated, it gives CASSESSGGAGTDTQYF.

This clonotype was seen ten or more times. V is TRBV29-1 and J is TRBJ2-3; 7 bases map to TRBD2. The CDR3 has 12 residues. Germline CDR1 reads SQVTM; CDR2 reads ANQGSEA. Here the CDR3 reads CSVGGRTDTQYF. The CDR3 DNA follows: TGCAGTGTCGGGGGGAGAACAGATACGCAGTATTTT.

This clonotype was recorded at least ten times. This rearrangement joins TRBV5-1 to TRBJ1-2; D uncertain. The CDR3 is made up of 13 amino acids. Trimming removed 2 bases from V and 4 bases from J, with 9 bases in between. In germline, CDR1 is SGHRS, CDR2 YFSETQ. CDR3 nucleotides: TGCGCCAGCAGCTTTCAGGACGGCTATGGCTACACCTTC. Its protein product is CASSFQDGYGYTF.

This clonotype has ten or more counts. The V gene is TRBV19, the J gene TRBJ1-5; tentative D call: TRBD1 (5 bases). Germline V gene data show CDR1 as LNHDA and CDR2 as SQIVND (reference sequence). The V end lost 10 bases, the J end lost 7 bases, and 20 bases lay between the germline ends. CDR3 length: 14 residues. The CDR3 is CATKADGGWQPQHF. The CDR3 bases are TGTGCCACAAAAGCGGACGGGGGGTGGCAGCCCCAGCATTTT.

This clonotype was seen many times. The rearrangement links TRBV5-1 to TRBJ1-6; perhaps TRBD1 as D (6 bases). Germline assignment: CDR1 SGHRS and CDR2 YFSETQ. Trimming left V 0 bases short and J 13 bases short, with 11 bases between. This CDR3 spans 13 amino acids. CDR3 sequence reads: CASSLEQGRPLHF. CDR3 coding DNA: TGCGCCAGCAGCTTGGAGCAGGGGCGCCCCCTCCACTTT. The full variable domain, its missing parts supplied by reference TRBV5-1 and TRBJ1-6, is KAGVTQTPRYLIKTRGQQVTLSCSPISGHRSVSWYQQTPGQGLQFLFEYFSETQRNKGNFPGRFSGRQFSNSRSEMNVSTLELGDSALYLCASSLEQGRPLHFGNGTRLTVT.

There are many counts of this clonotype. The genes are TRBV2 and TRBJ1-3; D is possibly TRBD1 (6 bases). Germline CDR1 SNHLY, CDR2 FYNNEI. This CDR3 spans 15 amino acids. V was pared by 7 bases and J by 4 bases, with 17 bases between. The CDR3 region is CASTTLRGGGNTIYF. The CDR3 DNA sequence: TGTGCCAGCACAACCCTGAGAGGGGGAGGAAACACCATATATTTT.

At least ten counts were recorded for this clonotype. This chain connects TRBV5-1 to TRBJ1-1, with a possible D match to TRBD1 (5 bases). V lost 9 bases and J 5 bases, leaving 20 bases between the germline ends. Germline loops: CDR1 SGHRS, CDR2 YFSETQ. There are 14 residues in the CDR3. CDR3: CATGGTSDGTEAFF. The CDR3 DNA is TGCGCCACAGGCGGGACTAGCGATGGGACTGAAGCTTTCTTT.

Remarks on this clonotype: A much larger clone sits a single nucleotide away, making a read error possible. The chain couples TRBV5-1 to TRBJ2-3; no reliable D call. Trimming removed 2 bases at V and 5 bases at J, with 6 bases between. CDR3 length: 12 amino acids. Germline loops: CDR1 SGHRS, CDR2 YFSETQ. CDR3 coding DNA: TGCGCCAGCAGCTTAAAGAGAGATACGCAGTATTTT. It encodes CASSLKRDTQYF.

This clonotype was detected ten times or more. This chain joins TRBV28 and TRBJ2-7; tentative D call: TRBD1 (6 bases). Deletions cut 5 bases from V and 4 bases from J, with 18 bases between. The CDR3 is 15 residues long. Germline CDR1 reads MDHEN; CDR2 reads SYDVKM. The CDR3 loop reads CASSGVGTPRYEQYF. The DNA of the CDR3 is TGTGCCAGCAGTGGGGTCGGGACACCTAGGTACGAGCAGTACTTC.

This clonotype was recorded many times. The chain recombines TRBV7-8 with TRBJ2-1; the match to TRBD2 covers 9 bases. CDR1 and CDR2 (germline): SGHVS, FQNEAQ. J was trimmed by 0 bases and V by 1 base; bases with no gene match: 4. CDR3 length equals 17 residues. The CDR3: CASSLVAGGSSYNEQFF. DNA for the CDR3: TGTGCCAGCAGCTTAGTTGCGGGGGGGAGCTCCTACAATGAGCAGTTCTTC.

The V call is TRBV7-6, the J call TRBJ1-1, with D unclear. Trimming cost V 1 base and J 7 bases, with 4 bases left between them. This CDR3 contains 11 residues. Germline V CDR1 and CDR2: SGHVS, FNYEAQ. The CDR3 sequence: CASSLGFEAFF. The CDR3 coding sequence is TGTGCCAGCAGCTTAGGTTTTGAAGCTTTCTTT.

At least ten counts were recorded for this clonotype. The V call is TRBV5-6, the J call TRBJ2-1; maybe TRBD1 (6 bases). Germline V gene data show CDR1 as SGHDT and CDR2 as YYEEEE. Trimming took off 4 bases at V and 10 bases at J, with 21 bases between the two ends. CDR3 size: 15 residues. The CDR3 sequence: CASSREGGLQGEQFF. The CDR3 region has the DNA TGTGCCAGCAGCCGAGAAGGGGGTCTCCAGGGCGAGCAGTTCTTC.

This clonotype was detected many times. The chain carries TRBV20-1 and TRBJ2-3; TRBD2 agrees at 10 bases. The CDR3 has 15 residues. After removal of 0 bases from V and 4 bases from J, the junction contained 4 bases not matched to a gene. From germline, CDR1 is DFQATT and CDR2 SNEGSKA (reference sequence). CDR3 residues: CSARDQGLAADTQYF. CDR3 nucleotide sequence: TGCAGTGCTAGAGATCAAGGACTAGCGGCAGATACGCAGTATTTT.